Relative to its sample, the clone carrying this TCR beta chain is medium-sized (0.01 to 0.1%). Its matching antigen is unknown. Trimming left V 6 bases short and J 0 bases short, with 14 bases between. CDR1 is DFQATT, CDR2 SNEGSKA, per germline (reference sequence). The CDR3 sequence is 14 residues long. The sample comes from a study of vaccination and CD4 T cells after COVID-19. An Oncomine TCR Beta short-read assay was used to sequence the DNA from cultured CD4+ T cells. Each CDR3 protein gets one entry after TCRdb re-called the PCR reads with MiXCR. This table has more than 6,000 distinct CDR3 sequences, approximately 20% appearing once. Treatment described: roughly 11-day PBMC culture with coronavirus spike peptide pools or control peptides (ViraFEST assay).

The chain is built from TRBV20-1 and TRBJ1-1, with D perhaps TRBD1 (5 bases). The sample consisted of CD4+ T cells from blood, cultured in vitro, taken after SARS-CoV-2 vaccination. The clonotype comes from a human donor who had recovered from COVID-19. The CDR3 sequence: CSAGGTPMNTEAFF. The CDR3 region has the DNA TGCAGTGCCGGGGGAACTCCTATGAACACTGAAGCTTTCTTT.